These 16 T cell receptor beta chains originate from one sample sequenced in a study of T cells in Graves' hyperthyroidism and ophthalmopathy. RNA transcripts served as the template for amplifying TCR beta CDR3 regions. Primed by the HTBI set, a first-round RT-PCR was run on the TCR CDR3. Each CDR3 protein is one row after TCRdb ran MiXCR on the multiplex PCR reads. The profile covers some 460,000 distinct CDR3 sequences, with approximately 14% appearing a single time and over 12% taken by the ten largest. The sequenced material came from blood. The receptors were sampled from a woman younger than 35 with Graves' hyperthyroidism.

The gene calls are TRBV2 and TRBJ2-2; 11 nucleotides line up with TRBD2. The trim removed 7 bases at V and 4 bases at J, leaving 20 bases unmatched. CDR1 SNHLY and CDR2 FYNNEI come from the germline V gene. The CDR3 runs 20 residues. The CDR3 is CASKLYSRGLSGRVTGELFF. CDR3 sequence (DNA): TGTGCCAGCAAGTTGTATTCGAGGGGCCTTAGCGGGAGGGTCACCGGGGAGCTGTTTTTT.

Remarks on this clonotype: This sequence may be a read error, since a much larger clone differs from it by one base. J is TRBJ2-1 and V is TRBV10-3; the match to TRBD2 covers 7 bases. This CDR3 has 14 amino acids. Germline lookup yields CDR1 ENHRY and CDR2 SYGVKD. In DNA form, the CDR3 reads TGTGCCACTGCTAGCGGAAGCTCCTACAATGAGCAGCTCTTC. It yields the protein CATASGSSYNEQLF.

This chain uses TRBV4-1 with TRBJ1-1, with D hard to call. V lost 0 bases, J lost 3 bases, and 14 bases lay in between. This CDR3 has 16 residues. Germline V lookup: CDR1 MGHRA, CDR2 YSYEKL. The DNA for the CDR3 is TGCGCCAGCAGCCAAGAAGGAGCTGGAACGGACACTGAAGCTTTCTTT. It codes for CASSQEGAGTDTEAFF.

This clonotype has a count of ten or more. CDR3 bases: TGTGCCAGCAGTTTCGGGGATCGGGATGGCTACACCTTC. Translation gives CASSFGDRDGYTF. The chain links TRBV12-3 or TRBV12-4 to TRBJ1-2; D is undetermined. The V and J ends lost 3 bases and 6 bases respectively, with 11 bases between them. This CDR3 has 13 amino acids.

This clonotype appeared many times. The gene calls are TRBV27 and TRBJ2-7, with D maybe TRBD2 (6 bases). V was cut by 9 bases and J by 3 bases, with 21 bases left in between. The CDR3 runs to 15 residues. The germline gives CDR1 MNHEY, CDR2 SMNVEV (reference sequence). The DNA for the CDR3 is TGTGCCAGGGGGAGGTTGGGACGGCCGGACTACGAGCAGTACTTC. Translated, it gives CARGRLGRPDYEQYF.

This chain uses TRBV20-1 with TRBJ1-1; TRBD1 might be the D (6 bases). Germline CDR1 and CDR2: DFQATT and SNEGSKA (reference sequence). Trimming stripped 1 base from V and 11 bases from J, with 20 bases between. The CDR3 extends over 14 amino acids. The DNA for the CDR3 is TGCAGTGCTAGAGTGGGGGGCGCGAGGAATTTTGCTTTCTTT. Protein sequence: CSARVGGARNFAFF.

There are many counts of this clonotype. This chain connects TRBV6-1 to TRBJ1-6, with TRBD1 identical over 8 bases. Germline CDR1 is MNHNS and CDR2 is SASEGT. This CDR3 region has 15 residues. The trim removed 6 bases at V and 7 bases at J, leaving 8 bases unmatched. The chain's CDR3 is CASSQGQAKNSPLHF. In nucleotides, the CDR3 is TGTGCCAGCAGCCAGGGACAGGCCAAGAATTCACCCCTCCACTTT.

A single count supports this clonotype. A much larger clone differs by one base, so this may be a read error. V gene TRBV6-1 combines with J gene TRBJ2-7, with D possibly being TRBD2 (7 bases). The germline CDR1 and CDR2 sequences are MNHNS and SASEGT. This CDR3 is built from 15 residues. The germline V and J ends were trimmed by 6 bases and 2 bases, with 17 bases remaining between them. The CDR3 region has the DNA TGTGCCAGCAGGCTTCCGGGGGGCTCAACCTACGAGCAGTACTTC. This codes for CASRLPGGSTYEQYF.

This clonotype showed up many times. This chain links TRBV28 with TRBJ2-5, with TRBD1 identical over 8 bases. Per the germline V gene, CDR1 is MDHEN and CDR2 is SYDVKM. V shed 7 bases, J shed 5 bases, and the junction held 9 bases outside the gene matches. This CDR3 region has 14 residues. In DNA form, the CDR3 reads TGTGCCAGCACCCCAGGGGGCGCGAGGGAGACCCAGTACTTC. This sequence encodes CASTPGGARETQYF.

Turning to this clonotype: A much larger clonotype is one base distant, so this may be a read error. This chain links TRBV14 with TRBJ1-1, with 8 bases identical to TRBD1. The CDR3 spans 15 residues. Germline values: CDR1 SGHDN, CDR2 FVKESK. CDR3 DNA: TGTGCCAGCAGCCTGCCAACTGTAGGGACAGGTGAAGCTTACTTT. This gives the protein CASSLPTVGTGEAYF.

This clonotype has more than one count but fewer than ten. This chain links TRBV20-1 with TRBJ1-2; 8 bases are a match to TRBD1. Per germline, CDR1 DFQATT and CDR2 SNEGSKA (reference sequence). V dropped 5 bases and J dropped 3; count of bases not matched to a gene: 11. The CDR3 runs 15 residues. This chain's CDR3 is CSAGRTGSADYGYTF. CDR3 nucleotides: TGCAGTGCTGGAAGGACAGGGTCTGCCGACTATGGCTACACCTTC.

Many counts were recorded for this clonotype. The chain joins TRBV18 to TRBJ2-7; D is undetermined. This CDR3 region has 13 residues. Germline assignment: CDR1 KGHSH and CDR2 LQKENI. Trimming shortened V by 3 bases and J by 3 bases, and 9 bases separated the two germline ends. The CDR3 nucleotides read TGTGCCAGCTCACCGAAGGGCAGCTACGAGCAGTACTTC. The encoded protein is CASSPKGSYEQYF.

The chain combines TRBV11-2 with TRBJ2-3, with 11 bases aligning to TRBD2. CDR3 size: 20 residues. Germline-derived CDR1 and CDR2 are SGHAT and FQNNGV. Losses at the gene ends were 8 bases for V and 1 base for J; bases not matched to a gene: 20. CDR3: CASSLLTSGTSKGCTDTQYF. The CDR3 DNA follows: TGTGCCAGCTCACTCCTGACTAGCGGGACTTCCAAAGGCTGCACAGATACGCAGTATTTT. Based on the CDR3 plus reference TRBV11-2 and TRBJ2-3, the full variable domain is EAGVAQSPRYKIIEKRQSVAFWCNPISGHATLYWYQQILGQGPKLLIQFQNNGVVDDSQLPKDRFSAERLKGVDSTLKIQPAKLEDSAVYLCASSLLTSGTSKGCTDTQYFGPGTRLTVL.

This clonotype occurred many times. The genes are TRBV5-1 and TRBJ1-2, with 7 nucleotides matching TRBD1. Germline CDR1 and CDR2: SGHRS and YFSETQ. With V trimmed by 3 bases and J by 2 bases, 4 bases remained unmatched. CDR3 size: 14 residues. CDR3 residues: CASSYRGGNYGYTF. The CDR3 DNA follows: TGCGCCAGCAGCTACAGGGGCGGGAACTATGGCTACACCTTC.

The chain has TRBV10-1 and TRBJ2-1; 14 bases are shared with TRBD2. The germline V gene has CDR1 WNHNN and CDR2 SYGVQD (reference sequence). This CDR3 comprises 16 residues. Trimming removed 3 bases from V and 6 bases from J; junction bases left unmatched: 4. In DNA form, the CDR3 reads TGCGCCAGCAGTGATGGGGGACTAGCGGGAGTCAATGAGCAGTTCTTC. This sequence encodes CASSDGGLAGVNEQFF.

This clonotype was counted ten times or more. The chain employs TRBV12-3 or TRBV12-4 and TRBJ2-7; 8 bases fit TRBD2. This CDR3 is 15 amino acids long. The trim removed 7 bases at V and 4 bases at J, leaving 12 bases unmatched. CDR3 DNA: TGTGCCAGCACCCCACCGGGGGGGAATCGATACGAGCAGTACTTC. Its protein is CASTPPGGNRYEQYF.